The 12 T cell receptor beta chains below all came from one sample that was sequenced in a study of blood T cell repertoires in COVID-19. TCRdb's table, derived via immunoSEQ multiplex PCR, lists solely in-frame clones and lacks some. Here the sample spans some 300,000 clones, roughly 89% being singletons. The sequencing sample was made of peripheral blood. The receptors here all came from a woman under 40 with COVID-19, enrolled during active disease.

The V gene is TRBV30, the J gene TRBJ2-7, with 14 bases that match TRBD2. The ends lost 3 bases at V and 2 bases at J; junction bases unmatched: 9. From germline, CDR1 is GTSNPN and CDR2 SVGIG (reference sequence). This CDR3 is built from 17 residues. The CDR3 protein is CAWSGGLTSGGAYEQYF. The CDR3 DNA reads TGTGCCTGGAGCGGAGGCCTGACTAGCGGGGGGGCCTACGAGCAGTACTTC.

The rearrangement uses TRBV7-9 and TRBJ2-2; TRBD2 agrees at 8 bases. CDR1 is SEHNR and CDR2 is FQNEAQ in the germline V gene (reference sequence). CDR3 length: 15 residues. Germline trimming cut 3 bases from V and 4 bases from J; bases unmatched to any gene: 4. The CDR3 is CASSFTGTSTGELFF. The DNA of the CDR3 is TGTGCCAGCAGCTTCACCGGGACTAGCACCGGGGAGCTGTTTTTT.

The CDR3 region has the DNA TGTGCCAGCAGCTCCGGGACTAGAGTTTTAGGGGAGCTGTTTTTT. This gives the protein CASSSGTRVLGELFF. The chain employs TRBV6-5 and TRBJ2-2; TRBD2 agrees at 8 bases. The CDR3 spans 15 residues. With 6 bases clipped from V and 8 bases from J, the junction kept 11 bases outside the gene matches. Germline values: CDR1 MNHEY, CDR2 SVGAGI.

The chain uses TRBV7-9 and TRBJ1-2, with D hard to call. Germline loops: CDR1 SEHNR, CDR2 FQNEAQ (reference sequence). Trimming pared 5 bases from V and 5 bases from J, leaving 15 bases between. CDR3 size: 14 residues. The CDR3 reads CASSITEGFYGYTF. CDR3 DNA sequence: TGTGCCAGCAGCATAACAGAGGGATTTTATGGCTACACCTTC.

This chain links TRBV6-5 with TRBJ1-1; D remains ambiguous. The CDR3 is made up of 14 amino acids. Germline V gives CDR1 MNHEY, CDR2 SVGAGI. V was trimmed by 0 bases and J by 6 bases, leaving 11 bases between them. The chain's CDR3 is CASSYSGGRPEAFF. The CDR3 DNA reads TGTGCCAGCAGTTACTCTGGAGGCAGGCCTGAAGCTTTCTTT.

This clone was picked up a small number of times. The rearrangement uses TRBV5-4 and TRBJ2-7; D gene uncertain. V shed 2 bases and J shed 6 bases, with 9 bases lying between them. The length of the CDR3 is 12 residues. Germline loops: CDR1 SGHNT, CDR2 YYREEE (reference sequence). CDR3 sequence (DNA): TGTGCCAGCAGCTTTCATCTGGCCGAGCAGTACTTC. Protein product: CASSFHLAEQYF.

The chain has TRBV7-9 and TRBJ2-7; the match to TRBD2 covers 10 bases. This CDR3 region has 15 residues. Germline V lookup: CDR1 SEHNR, CDR2 FQNEAQ (reference sequence). The V and J ends lost 6 bases and 1 base, in that order; junction bases with no gene match: 6. This CDR3 is CASRGGLAVSYEQYF. CDR3 nucleotides: TGTGCCAGCAGGGGCGGACTAGCGGTTTCCTACGAGCAGTACTTC. The whole variable domain, filled in from reference TRBV7-9 and TRBJ2-7, reads DTGVSQNPRHKITKRGQNVTFRCDPISEHNRLYWYRQTLGQGPEFLTYFQNEAQLEKSRLLSDRFSAERPKGSFSTLEIQRTEQGDSAMYLCASRGGLAVSYEQYFGPGTRLTVT.

This chain connects TRBV9 to TRBJ1-6; D remains unclear. Trimming cost V 3 bases and J 10 bases, with 11 bases left between them. Germline V gene sequence: CDR1 SGDLS, CDR2 YYNGEE. The CDR3 consists of 13 residues. CDR3 region: CASSGEGNSPLHF. The DNA for the CDR3 is TGTGCCAGCAGCGGAGAGGGAAACTCACCCCTCCACTTT.

The chain has TRBV30 and TRBJ1-2; D not certain. Germline CDR1 reads GTSNPN; CDR2 reads SVGIG (reference sequence). V dropped 7 bases and J dropped 2 bases, with 17 bases sitting between them. The length of the CDR3 is 14 residues. The DNA of the CDR3 is TGTGCCTACTCACCTACAGCTTTCAACTATGGCTACACCTTC. It yields the protein CAYSPTAFNYGYTF.

The sample holds a few counts of this clone. The chain has TRBV5-1 and TRBJ1-1; unclear D gene. The germline gives CDR1 SGHRS, CDR2 YFSETQ. The CDR3 runs 16 residues. V lost 4 bases to trimming and J lost 1 base, with 17 bases between them. The CDR3 reads CASSPLLSAGNTEAFF. CDR3 nucleotide sequence: TGCGCCAGCAGCCCCTTACTTTCCGCGGGGAACACTGAAGCTTTCTTT. Full variable domain (remainder filled in from reference TRBV5-1 and TRBJ1-1): KAGVTQTPRYLIKTRGQQVTLSCSPISGHRSVSWYQQTPGQGLQFLFEYFSETQRNKGNFPGRFSGRQFSNSRSEMNVSTLELGDSALYLCASSPLLSAGNTEAFFGQGTRLTVV.

On this clone: The junction and the germline gene differ at one end; a read error may be behind it. This sequence joins TRBV6-1 and TRBJ2-1, with 9 bases aligning to TRBD1. The CDR3 consists of 16 residues. Germline V CDR1 and CDR2: MNHNS, SASEGT. CDR3 in amino acids: CASSEASTGGYHEQFF. DNA for the CDR3: TGTGCCAGCAGTGAAGCGAGCACAGGGGGCTACCATGAGCAGTTCTTC.

This chain joins TRBV3-1 (or the pseudogene TRBV3-2) and TRBJ2-3; D gene uncertain. The V gene lost 1 base and the J gene lost 5 bases, with 4 bases spanning the gap. The CDR3 is made up of 12 amino acids. Germline V lookup: CDR1 LGHDT, CDR2 YNNKEL (reference sequence). DNA of the CDR3: TGTGCCAGCAGCCAAGTTCAAGATACGCAGTATTTT. Amino acids: CASSQVQDTQYF.